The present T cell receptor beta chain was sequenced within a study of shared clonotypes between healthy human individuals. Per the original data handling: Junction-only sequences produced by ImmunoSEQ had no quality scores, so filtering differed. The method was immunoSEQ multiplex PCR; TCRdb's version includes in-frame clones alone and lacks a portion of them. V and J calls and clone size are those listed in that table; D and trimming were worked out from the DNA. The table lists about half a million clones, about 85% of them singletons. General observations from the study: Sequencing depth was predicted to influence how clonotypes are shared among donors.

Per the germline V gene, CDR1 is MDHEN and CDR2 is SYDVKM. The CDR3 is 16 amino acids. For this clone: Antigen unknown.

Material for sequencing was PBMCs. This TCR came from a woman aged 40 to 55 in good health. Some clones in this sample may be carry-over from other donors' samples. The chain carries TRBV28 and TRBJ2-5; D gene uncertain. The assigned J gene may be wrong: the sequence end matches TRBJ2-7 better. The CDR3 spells CASSFSSSARSYEQYF. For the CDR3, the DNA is TGTGCCAGCAGTTTCTCCTCCTCGGCGCGTTCCTACGAGCAGTACTTC.